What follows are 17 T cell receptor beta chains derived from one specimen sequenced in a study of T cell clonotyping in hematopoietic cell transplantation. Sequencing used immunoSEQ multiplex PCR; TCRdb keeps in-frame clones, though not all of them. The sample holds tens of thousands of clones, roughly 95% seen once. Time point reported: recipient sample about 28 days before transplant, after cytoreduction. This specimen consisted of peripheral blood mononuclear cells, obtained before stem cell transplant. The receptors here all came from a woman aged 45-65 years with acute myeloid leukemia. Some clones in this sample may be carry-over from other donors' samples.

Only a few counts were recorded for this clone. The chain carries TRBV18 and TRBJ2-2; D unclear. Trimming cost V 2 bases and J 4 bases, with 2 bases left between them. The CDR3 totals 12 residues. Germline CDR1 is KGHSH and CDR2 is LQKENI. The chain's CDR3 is CASSPGTGELFF. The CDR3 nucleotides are TGTGCCAGCTCACCAGGCACCGGGGAGCTGTTTTTT.

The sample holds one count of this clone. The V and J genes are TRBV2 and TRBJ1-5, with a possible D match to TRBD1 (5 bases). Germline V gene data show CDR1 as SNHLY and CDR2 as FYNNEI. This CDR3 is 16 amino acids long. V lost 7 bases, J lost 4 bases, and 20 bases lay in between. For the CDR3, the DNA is TGTGCCAGCAATGGGGGATGGGGGAGGGGAAATCAGCCCCAGCATTTT. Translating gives CASNGGWGRGNQPQHF.

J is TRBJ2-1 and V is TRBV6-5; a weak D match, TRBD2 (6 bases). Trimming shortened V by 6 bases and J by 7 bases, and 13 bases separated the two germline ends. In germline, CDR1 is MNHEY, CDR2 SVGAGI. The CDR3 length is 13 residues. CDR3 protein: CASRSGVGNEQFF. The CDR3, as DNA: TGTGCCAGCAGATCGGGGGTAGGGAATGAGCAGTTCTTC.

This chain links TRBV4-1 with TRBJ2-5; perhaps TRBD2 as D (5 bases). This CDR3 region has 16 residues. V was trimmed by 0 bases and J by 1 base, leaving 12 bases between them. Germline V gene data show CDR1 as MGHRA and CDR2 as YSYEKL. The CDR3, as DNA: TGCGCCAGCAGCCAAGATCTGCGGGTTGTCCAAGAGACCCAGTACTTC. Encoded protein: CASSQDLRVVQETQYF.

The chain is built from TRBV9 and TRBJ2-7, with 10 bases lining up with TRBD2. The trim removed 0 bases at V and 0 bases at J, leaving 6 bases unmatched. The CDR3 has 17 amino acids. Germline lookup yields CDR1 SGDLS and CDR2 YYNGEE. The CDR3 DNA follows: TGTGCCAGCAGCGTAGTTGGACTAGCGGATTTCTCCTACGAGCAGTACTTC. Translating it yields CASSVVGLADFSYEQYF.

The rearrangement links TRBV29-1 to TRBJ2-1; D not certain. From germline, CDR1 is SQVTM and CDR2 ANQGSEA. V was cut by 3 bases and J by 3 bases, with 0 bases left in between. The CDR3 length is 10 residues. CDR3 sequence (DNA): TGCAGCGTTGACTACAATGAGCAGTTCTTC. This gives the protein CSVDYNEQFF.

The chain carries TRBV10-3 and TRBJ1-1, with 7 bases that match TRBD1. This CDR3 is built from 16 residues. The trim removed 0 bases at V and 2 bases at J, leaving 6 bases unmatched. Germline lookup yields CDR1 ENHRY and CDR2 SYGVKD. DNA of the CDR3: TGTGCCATCAGTGAGTCGAACAGGGGAACCAACACTGAAGCTTTCTTT. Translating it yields CAISESNRGTNTEAFF.

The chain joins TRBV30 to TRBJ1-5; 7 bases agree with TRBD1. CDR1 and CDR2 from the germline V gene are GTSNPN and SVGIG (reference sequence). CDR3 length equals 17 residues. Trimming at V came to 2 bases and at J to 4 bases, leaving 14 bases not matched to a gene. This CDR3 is CAWSLRAGGGLNQPQHF. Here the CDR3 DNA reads TGTGCCTGGAGTCTGCGGGCAGGGGGTGGACTGAATCAGCCCCAGCATTTT.

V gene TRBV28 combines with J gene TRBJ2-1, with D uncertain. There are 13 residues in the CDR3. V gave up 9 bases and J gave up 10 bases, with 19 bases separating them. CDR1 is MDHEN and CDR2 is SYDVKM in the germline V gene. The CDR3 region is CASYLDPAREQFF. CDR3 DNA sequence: TGTGCCAGTTACTTGGACCCGGCTCGGGAGCAGTTCTTC. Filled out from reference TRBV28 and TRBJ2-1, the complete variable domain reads DVKVTQSSRYLVKRTGEKVFLECVQDMDHENMFWYRQDPGLGLRLIYFSYDVKMKEKGDIPEGYSVSREKKERFSLILESASTNQTSMYLCASYLDPAREQFFGPGTRLTVL.

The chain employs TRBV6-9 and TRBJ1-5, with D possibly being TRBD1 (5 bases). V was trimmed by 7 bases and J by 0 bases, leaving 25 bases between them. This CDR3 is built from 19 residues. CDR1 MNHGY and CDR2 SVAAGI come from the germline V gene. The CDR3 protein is CASNRGRVVHSYSNQPQHF. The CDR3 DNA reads TGTGCCAGCAATCGGGGGAGGGTCGTCCATTCTTATAGCAATCAGCCCCAGCATTTT.

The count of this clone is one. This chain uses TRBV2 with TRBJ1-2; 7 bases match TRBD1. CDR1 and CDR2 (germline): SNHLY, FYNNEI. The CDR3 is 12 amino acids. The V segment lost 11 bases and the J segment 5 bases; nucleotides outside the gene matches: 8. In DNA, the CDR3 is TGTGCCCGGATCGGGACAGATTATGGCTACACCTTC. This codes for CARIGTDYGYTF.

CDR3 region: CAWSARLGGYTF. In DNA form, the CDR3 reads TGTGCCTGGAGCGCAAGGTTAGGCGGCTACACCTTC. The chain employs TRBV30 and TRBJ1-2; no clear D. The CDR3 totals 12 residues. Germline V lookup: CDR1 GTSNPN, CDR2 SVGIG (reference sequence). Deletions cut 3 bases from V and 8 bases from J, with 13 bases between.

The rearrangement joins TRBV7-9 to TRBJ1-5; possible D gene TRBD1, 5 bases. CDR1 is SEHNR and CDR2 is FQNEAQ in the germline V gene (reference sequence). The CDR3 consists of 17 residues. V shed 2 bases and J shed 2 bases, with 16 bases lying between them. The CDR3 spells CASSLSKGVGGNQPQHF. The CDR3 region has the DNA TGTGCCAGCAGCTTAAGTAAAGGGGTGGGGGGCAATCAGCCCCAGCATTTT.

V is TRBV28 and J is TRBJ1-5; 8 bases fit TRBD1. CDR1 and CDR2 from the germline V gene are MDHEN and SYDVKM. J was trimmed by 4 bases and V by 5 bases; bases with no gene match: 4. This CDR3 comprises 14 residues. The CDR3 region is CASSPRQGNQPQHF. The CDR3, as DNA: TGTGCCAGCAGTCCTAGACAGGGGAATCAGCCCCAGCATTTT. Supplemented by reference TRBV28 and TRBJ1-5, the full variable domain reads DVKVTQSSRYLVKRTGEKVFLECVQDMDHENMFWYRQDPGLGLRLIYFSYDVKMKEKGDIPEGYSVSREKKERFSLILESASTNQTSMYLCASSPRQGNQPQHFGDGTRLSIL.

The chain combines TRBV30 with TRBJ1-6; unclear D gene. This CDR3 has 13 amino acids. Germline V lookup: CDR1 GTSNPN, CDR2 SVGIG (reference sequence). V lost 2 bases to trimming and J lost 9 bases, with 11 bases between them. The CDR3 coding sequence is TGTGCCTGGAGTCCAGGCCGCGCTTCACCCCTCCACTTT. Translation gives CAWSPGRASPLHF.

CDR3 protein: CASSTGWEIGTGELFF. In DNA form, the CDR3 reads TGCGCCAGCAGCACCGGGTGGGAAATTGGCACCGGGGAGCTGTTTTTT. The V gene is TRBV5-1, the J gene TRBJ2-2; D not resolved. This CDR3 region has 16 residues. Germline V gene lookup returns CDR1 SGHRS and CDR2 YFSETQ. V lost 4 bases, J lost 4 bases, and 17 bases lay in between.

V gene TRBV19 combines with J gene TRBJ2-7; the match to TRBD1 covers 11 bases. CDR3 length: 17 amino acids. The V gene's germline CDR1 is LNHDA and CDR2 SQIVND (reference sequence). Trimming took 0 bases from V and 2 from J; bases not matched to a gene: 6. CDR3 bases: TGTGCCAGTAGTATAGATCTACCGGGACAGGGGGCCTACGAGCAGTACTTC. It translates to CASSIDLPGQGAYEQYF.